One and the same sample provided the 18 T cell receptor beta chains below, sequenced in a study of cytomegalovirus exposure and HLA in healthy donors. In the PCR, 60 Vbeta and 13 Jbeta primers were used. Here immunoSEQ multiplex PCR was the method, and the copy in TCRdb shows in-frame clones only, minus some. The sample holds about 110,000 clones, 69% seen once. Sequenced input: PBMCs. The source of these receptors is a woman aged 70 to 79 in good health and CMV-seropositive.

This chain links TRBV7-9 with TRBJ2-7, with a weak D call TRBD2 (5 bases). V was clipped by 1 base and J by 0 bases, with 10 bases between them. CDR3 length: 15 residues. Germline CDR1 reads SEHNR; CDR2 reads FQNEAQ (reference sequence). The CDR3: CASSLGVGSSYEQYF. In DNA form, the CDR3 reads TGTGCCAGCAGCTTAGGAGTAGGGAGCTCCTACGAGCAGTACTTC.

V usage is TRBV6-6 and J usage is TRBJ1-2, with 7 bases lining up with TRBD1. The CDR3 is 14 residues long. Unmatched junction bases numbered 6, after V lost 2 bases and J lost 6 bases. Germline CDR1 is MNHNY and CDR2 is SVGAGI (reference sequence). This chain's CDR3 is CASSYTGDQNGYTF. The CDR3 region has the DNA TGTGCCAGCAGTTACACAGGGGACCAAAATGGCTACACCTTC.

The chain links TRBV5-1 to TRBJ1-5; 10 nucleotides align to TRBD1. V was pared by 2 bases and J by 5 bases, with 1 base of the junction left unmatched. This CDR3 has 14 amino acids. Per germline, CDR1 SGHRS and CDR2 YFSETQ. CDR3 nucleotide sequence: TGCGCCAGCAGCTTTGGGACAGGGGATCAGCCCCAGCATTTT. The encoded protein is CASSFGTGDQPQHF.

This clone was found once. The V and J genes are TRBV29-1 and TRBJ1-2; TRBD1 is a possible D gene (6 bases). The CDR3 sequence is 11 residues long. Germline CDR1 reads SQVTM; CDR2 reads ANQGSEA. V lost 8 bases and J lost 6, with 13 bases in between. The CDR3 loop reads CSLQGLDGYTF. The CDR3, as DNA: TGCAGCCTACAGGGTCTCGATGGCTACACCTTC.

J is TRBJ1-4 and V is TRBV5-4, with TRBD1 matching 9 bases. The germline V gene has CDR1 SGHNT and CDR2 YYREEE (reference sequence). After removal of 5 bases from V and 7 bases from J, the junction contained 6 bases not matched to a gene. The CDR3 covers 14 residues. The CDR3 loop is CASRLQGAGEKLFF. The CDR3 DNA reads TGTGCCAGCAGATTACAGGGGGCGGGTGAAAAACTGTTTTTT.

The rearrangement links TRBV19 to TRBJ1-5; D uncertain. The CDR3 is 16 residues long. CDR1 and CDR2 (germline): LNHDA, SQIVND (reference sequence). The V gene lost 4 bases and the J gene lost 4 bases, with 17 bases spanning the gap. CDR3 nucleotides: TGTGCCAGTAGTACGAGGGCCGCGTTAAGTAATCAGCCCCAGCATTTT. This translates into CASSTRAALSNQPQHF. The full variable domain, in which reference TRBV19 and TRBJ1-5 provide the parts outside the CDR3, is DGGITQSPKYLFRKEGQNVTLSCEQNLNHDAMYWYRQDPGQGLRLIYYSQIVNDFQKGDIAEGYSVSREKKESFPLTVTSAQKNPTAFYLCASSTRAALSNQPQHFGDGTRLSIL.

V and J are TRBV7-2 and TRBJ2-7; a possible D gene is TRBD2 (5 bases). V was clipped by 4 bases and J by 6 bases, with 10 bases between them. CDR1 SGHTA and CDR2 FQGNSA come from the germline V gene. CDR3 length: 12 residues. This chain's CDR3 is CASSSTAGEQYF. The CDR3 coding sequence is TGTGCCAGCAGCTCGACTGCGGGCGAGCAGTACTTC.

The rearrangement links TRBV7-2 to TRBJ1-4; D is perhaps TRBD1 (6 bases). This CDR3 has 14 amino acids. V was pared by 8 bases and J by 3 bases, with 13 bases between. The germline V gene encodes CDR1 SGHTA and CDR2 FQGNSA. CDR3 nucleotide sequence: TGTGCCAGCGGGGGCTCGGTGGCTAATGAAAAACTGTTTTTT. Translation gives CASGGSVANEKLFF.

The chain recombines TRBV25-1 with TRBJ1-2; D is unresolved. Looked up from germline, CDR1 is MGHDK and CDR2 is SYGVNS. The CDR3 sequence is 15 residues long. V lost 0 bases and J lost 6, with 14 bases in between. CDR3 protein: CASSEYGPPVNGYTF. The CDR3 nucleotides read TGTGCCAGCAGTGAATACGGTCCTCCTGTGAATGGCTACACCTTC.

The CDR3 bases are TGCAGCGTCTGGACTGTTTCTAGCACAGATACGCAGTATTTT. It yields the protein CSVWTVSSTDTQYF. The rearrangement joins TRBV29-1 to TRBJ2-3; perhaps TRBD2 as D (5 bases). V gave up 6 bases and J gave up 0 bases, with 13 bases separating them. CDR1 and CDR2 (germline): SQVTM, ANQGSEA. There are 14 residues in the CDR3.

The chain recombines TRBV18 with TRBJ2-7; D is possibly TRBD1 (6 bases). Trimming stripped 1 base from V and 3 bases from J, with 10 bases between. Germline CDR1 KGHSH, CDR2 LQKENI. The CDR3 runs to 14 residues. The CDR3 DNA follows: TGTGCCAGCTCACCACAGACAGGAGACTACGAGCAGTACTTC. Its protein product is CASSPQTGDYEQYF.

This rearrangement joins TRBV10-3 to TRBJ2-3; 7 positions agree with TRBD1. CDR1 is ENHRY and CDR2 is SYGVKD in the germline V gene. V shed 4 bases, J shed 1 base, and the junction held 5 bases outside the gene matches. The CDR3 runs to 15 residues. The CDR3 loop reads CAISVDRAGTDTQYF. The CDR3 DNA reads TGTGCCATCAGTGTTGACAGGGCTGGCACAGATACGCAGTATTTT.

This clone has just a few counts. CDR3 region: CASSPWTSGPTYEQYF. The CDR3 nucleotides read TGTGCCAGCAGCCCCTGGACTAGCGGGCCTACCTACGAGCAGTACTTC. This rearrangement joins TRBV7-8 to TRBJ2-7, with 11 bases that match TRBD2. This CDR3 has 16 residues. The germline V gene encodes CDR1 SGHVS and CDR2 FQNEAQ. The ends lost 5 bases at V and 2 bases at J; junction bases unmatched: 8.

This clone was seen more than once but under ten times. The chain recombines TRBV11-2 with TRBJ2-7, with D unresolved. The V gene's germline CDR1 is SGHAT and CDR2 FQNNGV. CDR3 length: 13 amino acids. The V gene lost 0 bases and the J gene lost 5 bases, with 8 bases spanning the gap. The CDR3 loop is CASSLDPPHEQYF. CDR3 DNA: TGTGCCAGCAGCTTAGACCCTCCCCACGAGCAGTACTTC.

The V and J genes are TRBV29-1 and TRBJ2-5, with a weak D call TRBD1 (5 bases). The last part of the DNA fits TRBJ2-7 better; the J call may be wrong. Germline CDR1 and CDR2: SQVTM and ANQGSEA. The CDR3 extends over 12 amino acids. In DNA form, the CDR3 reads TGCAGCGTTGGTAATCAGGGCTACGAGCAGTACTTC. As protein: CSVGNQGYEQYF.

This clone came up a few times. CDR3 nucleotide sequence: TGTGCCAGCAGCTTGGAGGGGGGGGCGACCTACGAGCAGTACTTC. It yields the protein CASSLEGGATYEQYF. V usage is TRBV5-5 and J usage is TRBJ2-7; D may be TRBD2 (7 bases). Trimming stripped 0 bases from V and 2 bases from J, with 12 bases between. CDR1 SGHKS and CDR2 YYEKEE come from the germline V gene (reference sequence). CDR3 length equals 15 residues.

The CDR3 DNA reads TGTGCCAGCAGACTAGCGGGGGGGCTCTCCTACGAGCAGTACTTC. Amino acid sequence: CASRLAGGLSYEQYF. V and J are TRBV27 and TRBJ2-7; 13 nucleotides align to TRBD2. There are 15 residues in the CDR3. V was clipped by 6 bases and J by 0 bases; unmatched bases: 2. Germline values: CDR1 MNHEY, CDR2 SMNVEV (reference sequence).

This clone was counted once. V is TRBV19 and J is TRBJ2-1; possibly TRBD2 for D (6 bases). In germline, CDR1 is LNHDA, CDR2 SQIVND (reference sequence). Trimming stripped 6 bases from V and 7 bases from J, with 10 bases between. CDR3 length: 12 residues. In DNA, the CDR3 is TGTGCCAGTAGCCTCGGGGGAAATGAGCAGTTCTTC. Protein: CASSLGGNEQFF.